This TCR beta chain was sequenced in a study of CD8 T cells in Susac syndrome. Study as a whole: Sequencing included Susac syndrome patients, roughly 6 of them with active disease and roughly eight in remission. At the time their blood was drawn, patients with Susac syndrome were either therapy-naive, on corticosteroids (with some of them also receiving intravenous immunoglobulin), or on intravenous immunoglobulin alone.

From blood CD8+ and CD4+ T cells, TCR beta sequences were generated. The V gene lost 1 base and the J gene lost 7 bases, with 16 bases spanning the gap. The CDR3 runs 14 residues. CDR1 is GTSNPN, CDR2 SVGIG, per germline (reference sequence). RNA in amounts of about 0.5 to 1 ug was reverse transcribed with random hexamers. In TCRdb, the immunoSEQ multiplex PCR reads were re-called with MiXCR into one record per CDR3 protein. The sample holds 210,000 or so distinct CDR3 sequences; around 93% are singletons and the top ten take roughly 0.14%. The specimen sequenced was CD4+ T cells from PBMCs. The clonotype originates from a human donor with Susac syndrome. The chain links TRBV30 to TRBJ1-2; D ambiguous. CDR3 in amino acids: CAWSEGSVTAGYTF. In DNA, the CDR3 is TGTGCCTGGAGTGAGGGATCTGTCACGGCTGGCTACACCTTC.